The 30 T cell receptor beta chains in this list originate from one sample, sequenced in a study of regulatory T cells in long-lasting Graves disease. The time point here: newly diagnosed GD, antithyroid drugs for less than 3 months. Making the TCR library involved RNA that had been extracted from PBMCs. With iRepertoire HTBI primers and Arm-PCR of CDR3 regions, TCR beta libraries were built. Each CDR3 protein is one row after TCRdb ran MiXCR on the multiplex PCR reads. The sample includes hundreds of thousands of distinct CDR3 sequences, about 16% of them seen just once. This sample also belongs to another study, concerning T cells in Graves' hyperthyroidism and ophthalmopathy.

The sequencing used peripheral blood mononuclear cells (PBMCs), collected at new diagnosis, from a patient treated with antithyroid drugs. These receptors all come from a woman aged 30 to 39 with Graves disease.

In this sample, this clonotype turned up many times. The chain employs TRBV7-2 and TRBJ2-2; D unclear. Germline V CDR1 and CDR2: SGHTA, FQGNSA. This CDR3 has 15 amino acids. V lost 7 bases and J 4 bases, leaving 16 bases between the germline ends. The CDR3 sequence: CASTPSGGLTGELFF. CDR3 nucleotides: TGTGCCAGCACACCCTCGGGCGGCCTCACCGGGGAGCTGTTTTTT. The complete variable domain, with remaining parts taken from reference TRBV7-2 and TRBJ2-2, reads GAGVSQSPSNKVTEKGKDVELRCDPISGHTALYWYRQSLGQGLEFLIYFQGNSAPDKSGLPSDRFSAERTGGSVSTLTIQRTQQEDSAVYLCASTPSGGLTGELFFGEGSRLTVL.

As concerns this clonotype: A much larger clone is a single base away; this may be a read error. The gene calls are TRBV2 and TRBJ2-5; 12 bases are a match to TRBD2. CDR3 length: 17 amino acids. The germline CDR1 and CDR2 sequences are SNHLY and FYNNEI. The CDR3 loop is CACSSGTSGRQQETQYF. CDR3 nucleotide sequence: TGTGCCTGCAGCTCCGGGACTAGCGGGCGCCAGCAAGAGACCCAGTACTTC.

This chain links TRBV20-1 with TRBJ2-7, with TRBD2 as a possible D gene (6 bases). The CDR3 loop spans 14 amino acids. In germline, CDR1 is DFQATT, CDR2 SNEGSKA (reference sequence). Trimming removed 3 bases from V and 4 bases from J, with 16 bases in between. This CDR3 reads CSASLPGLGYEQYF. CDR3 DNA: TGCAGTGCTAGTCTCCCGGGACTGGGATACGAGCAGTACTTC.

The genes are TRBV6-1 and TRBJ2-2, with TRBD1 as a possible D gene (6 bases). The CDR3 sequence is 14 residues long. Germline-derived CDR1 and CDR2 are MNHNS and SASEGT. The ends were cut back, 5 bases at V and 3 bases at J, with 10 bases in the middle. This CDR3 reads CASSNGGHTGELFF. CDR3 bases: TGTGCCAGCAGTAATGGGGGCCACACCGGGGAGCTGTTTTTT.

This chain uses TRBV5-5 with TRBJ1-3, with D tentatively TRBD1 (6 bases). This CDR3 has 13 residues. V lost 4 bases and J lost 7, with 12 bases in between. Germline V gene sequence: CDR1 SGHKS, CDR2 YYEKEE (reference sequence). CDR3 bases: TGTGCCAGCAGCCCGAGGACAGCCAACACCATATATTTT. Protein: CASSPRTANTIYF.

In its sample, this clonotype was seen a few times. This chain connects TRBV30 to TRBJ1-6, with TRBD1 identical over 7 bases. The germline V gene encodes CDR1 GTSNPN and CDR2 SVGIG (reference sequence). The CDR3 spans 13 residues. V dropped 1 base and J dropped 6; count of bases not matched to a gene: 0. The CDR3 loop reads CAWSGDSNSPLHF. The CDR3, as DNA: TGTGCCTGGAGTGGGGACAGTAATTCACCCCTCCACTTT.

In its sample, this clonotype was seen many times. This CDR3 reads CAATKGVGTSTDTQYF. The CDR3 DNA reads TGTGCCGCCACCAAGGGAGTGGGAACTAGCACAGATACGCAGTATTTT. V gene TRBV10-3 combines with J gene TRBJ2-3; maybe TRBD2 (5 bases). The CDR3 totals 16 residues. Trimming pared 11 bases from V and 0 bases from J, leaving 21 bases between. In germline, CDR1 is ENHRY, CDR2 SYGVKD.

This clonotype was seen repeatedly, ten times or more. The chain employs TRBV7-2 and TRBJ1-2; possibly TRBD1 for D (5 bases). This CDR3 region has 15 residues. V lost 4 bases and J lost 8, with 20 bases in between. From germline, CDR1 is SGHTA and CDR2 FQGNSA. CDR3 nucleotides: TGTGCCAGCAGCTCCTCCAGGGAATTCTCTATCGGCTACACCTTC. Residues: CASSSSREFSIGYTF.

The chain uses TRBV7-9 and TRBJ2-1, with 9 bases matching TRBD2. The CDR3 has 17 amino acids. The germline V gene has CDR1 SEHNR and CDR2 FQNEAQ (reference sequence). After removal of 5 bases from V and 6 bases from J, the junction contained 14 bases not matched to a gene. CDR3 region: CASSPTTTSGLVNEQFF. DNA for the CDR3: TGTGCCAGCAGCCCAACTACTACTAGCGGGTTAGTCAATGAGCAGTTCTTC.

The sample holds many counts of this clonotype. The V gene is TRBV28, the J gene TRBJ1-3; 7 bases align to TRBD1. Germline V gene lookup returns CDR1 MDHEN and CDR2 SYDVKM. The CDR3 has 13 amino acids. Trimming took 9 bases from V and 4 from J; bases not matched to a gene: 6. CDR3 DNA sequence: TGTGCCAGTACAGGGGTTGTCGGAAACACCATATATTTT. It yields the protein CASTGVVGNTIYF.

V is TRBV18 and J is TRBJ2-7; D gene unclear. The germline CDR1 and CDR2 sequences are KGHSH and LQKENI. CDR3 length equals 12 residues. The germline V and J ends were trimmed by 3 bases and 7 bases, with 10 bases remaining between them. CDR3 region: CASSPPTGEQYF. As DNA, the CDR3 is TGTGCCAGCTCACCCCCCACCGGGGAGCAGTACTTC. Complete variable domain (other parts from reference TRBV18 and TRBJ2-7): NAGVMQNPRHLVRRRGQEARLRCSPMKGHSHVYWYRQLPEEGLKFMVYLQKENIIDESGMPKERFSAEFPKEGPSILRIQQVVRGDSAAYFCASSPPTGEQYFGPGTRLTVT.

This clonotype was recorded at least ten times. The chain couples TRBV12-3 or TRBV12-4 to TRBJ2-1; TRBD2 aligns across 10 bases. J gave up 3 bases and V 7 bases, and 21 bases lay outside the gene matches. This CDR3 is built from 20 residues. The CDR3 sequence: CASTGLVEREGPNLYNEQFF. As DNA, the CDR3 is TGTGCCAGCACCGGCCTAGTCGAGCGGGAGGGCCCCAATCTCTACAATGAGCAGTTCTTC.

The CDR3 region has the DNA TGTGCCAGCAGTTTATCGGGGGGCTTCTATGGCTACACCTTC. The encoded protein is CASSLSGGFYGYTF. V is TRBV12-3 or TRBV12-4 and J is TRBJ1-2; tentative D call: TRBD1 (6 bases). V lost 2 bases, J lost 4 bases, and 11 bases lay in between. This CDR3 is built from 14 residues.

This clonotype was counted a few times. The chain uses TRBV3-1 and TRBJ1-4; TRBD1 might be the D (5 bases). Per germline, CDR1 LGHDT and CDR2 YNNKEL (reference sequence). The CDR3 length is 16 residues. V gave up 4 bases and J gave up 4 bases, with 16 bases separating them. The CDR3 loop reads CASSRDGLPGNEKLFF. CDR3 DNA sequence: TGTGCCAGCAGCCGGGACGGCCTACCCGGTAATGAAAAACTGTTTTTT.

At least ten counts were recorded for this clonotype. The chain recombines TRBV28 with TRBJ2-5, with a possible D match to TRBD2 (6 bases). The ends were cut back, 6 bases at V and 5 bases at J, with 19 bases in the middle. The V gene's germline CDR1 is MDHEN and CDR2 SYDVKM. The CDR3 sequence is 15 residues long. The CDR3 region is CASSPGAGPWETQYF. The CDR3 region has the DNA TGTGCCAGCAGCCCCGGGGCGGGGCCATGGGAGACCCAGTACTTC.

In its sample, this clonotype was seen many times. The chain links TRBV12-3 or TRBV12-4 to TRBJ1-1; the match to TRBD1 covers 8 bases. With V trimmed by 6 bases and J by 1 base, 10 bases remained unmatched. The CDR3 has 16 amino acids. The CDR3 loop reads CASRHPNRGENTEAFF. The CDR3 coding sequence is TGTGCCAGCAGGCACCCGAACAGGGGGGAGAACACTGAAGCTTTCTTT.

CDR3 DNA: TGCGCCAGCAGTGAAACTAGCGGGGGCAGCACAGATACGCAGTATTTT. Translating gives CASSETSGGSTDTQYF. V and J are TRBV10-2 and TRBJ2-3, with 11 bases lining up with TRBD2. The CDR3 extends over 16 amino acids. The V gene end was trimmed by 3 bases and the J gene end by 0 bases; junction bases not matched to a gene: 2. The germline V gene encodes CDR1 WSHSY and CDR2 SAAADI.

This clonotype was seen ten or more times. The CDR3 sequence: CASSWTRLEQFF. CDR3 bases: TGTGCCAGCAGTTGGACCCGGTTGGAGCAGTTCTTC. The V call is TRBV12-3 or TRBV12-4, the J call TRBJ2-1; D remains unclear. CDR3 length equals 12 residues. V dropped 4 bases and J dropped 10 bases, with 11 bases sitting between them.

The chain uses TRBV20-1 and TRBJ2-5; D may be TRBD2 (5 bases). In germline, CDR1 is DFQATT, CDR2 SNEGSKA (reference sequence). There are 16 residues in the CDR3. V lost 6 bases, J lost 2 bases, and 22 bases lay in between. The CDR3 spells CSAFGLEHFLQETQYF. CDR3 DNA: TGCAGTGCCTTCGGACTGGAACACTTTTTACAAGAGACCCAGTACTTC.

This clonotype was seen a few times. The J gene is TRBJ2-3, the V gene TRBV3-1; no clear D gene. Between the trimmed V and J ends, which lost 1 base and 11 bases, there was a span of 16 bases. The CDR3 runs 14 residues. The germline V gene has CDR1 LGHDT and CDR2 YNNKEL (reference sequence). The CDR3 region is CASSQGGSPGRQYF. CDR3 sequence (DNA): TGTGCCAGCAGCCAAGGAGGATCCCCGGGTCGGCAGTATTTT.

This clonotype was recorded at least ten times. The chain has TRBV6-1 and TRBJ1-2, with D hard to call. The CDR3 runs to 16 residues. Germline V CDR1 and CDR2: MNHNS, SASEGT. The V end lost 7 bases, the J end lost 2 bases, and 20 bases lay between the germline ends. The CDR3 region is CASNPNPHKGNYGYTF. CDR3 bases: TGTGCCAGCAATCCAAACCCCCACAAAGGGAACTATGGCTACACCTTC.

This clonotype was counted between two and nine times. The V gene is TRBV5-4, the J gene TRBJ1-2; D is unclear. The V and J ends lost 3 bases and 1 base respectively, with 13 bases between them. The CDR3 is made up of 15 amino acids. The germline CDR1 and CDR2 sequences are SGHNT and YYREEE (reference sequence). CDR3 bases: TGTGCCAGCAGCTCGGGAGGACGGATTAACTATGGCTACACCTTC. Translating gives CASSSGGRINYGYTF.

This clonotype was counted at least ten times. J is TRBJ2-3 and V is TRBV9; possibly TRBD2 for D (6 bases). Between the trimmed V and J ends, which lost 6 bases and 0 bases, there was a span of 11 bases. This CDR3 is 14 amino acids long. Germline assignment: CDR1 SGDLS and CDR2 YYNGEE. The CDR3 here is CASTASVSTDTQYF. Here the CDR3 DNA reads TGTGCCAGCACGGCTAGCGTAAGCACAGATACGCAGTATTTT.

This clonotype showed up many times. The chain employs TRBV20-1 and TRBJ2-3; D gene ambiguous. The V gene's germline CDR1 is DFQATT and CDR2 SNEGSKA (reference sequence). The V and J ends lost 3 bases and 1 base respectively, with 11 bases between them. The CDR3 extends over 14 amino acids. The CDR3 loop is CSASPPKGTDTQYF. The DNA of the CDR3 is TGCAGTGCTAGTCCCCCAAAAGGCACAGATACGCAGTATTTT.

At least ten counts were recorded for this clonotype. The genes are TRBV2 and TRBJ1-1; no clear D gene. V was pared by 8 bases and J by 5 bases, with 15 bases between. The CDR3 is made up of 13 amino acids. Germline V CDR1 and CDR2: SNHLY, FYNNEI. CDR3 sequence (DNA): TGTGCCAGCTTCGCAGGTGAAGGTACTGAAGCTTTCTTT. It is translated as CASFAGEGTEAFF.

At least ten counts were recorded for this clonotype. J is TRBJ2-2 and V is TRBV20-1; 8 bases are shared with TRBD2. Germline lookup yields CDR1 DFQATT and CDR2 SNEGSKA (reference sequence). V dropped 7 bases and J dropped 5; count of bases not matched to a gene: 15. CDR3 length: 16 amino acids. The CDR3 sequence: CSVRGAGGGLTGELFF. The DNA of the CDR3 is TGCAGTGTTCGAGGGGCGGGAGGTGGTTTGACCGGGGAGCTGTTTTTT.

The sample holds a few counts of this clonotype. V usage is TRBV2 and J usage is TRBJ1-3; D is unresolved. The V gene's germline CDR1 is SNHLY and CDR2 FYNNEI. Trimming left V 2 bases short and J 0 bases short, with 8 bases between. CDR3 length equals 15 residues. CDR3 region: CASSEMGYSGNTIYF. The CDR3 bases are TGTGCCAGCAGTGAAATGGGTTACTCTGGAAACACCATATATTTT.

The V and J genes are TRBV5-4 and TRBJ2-5; maybe TRBD2 (5 bases). CDR1 and CDR2 from the germline V gene are SGHNT and YYREEE (reference sequence). Trimming cost V 0 bases and J 1 base, with 7 bases left between them. There are 14 residues in the CDR3. This chain's CDR3 is CASSLVGSQETQYF. Here the CDR3 DNA reads TGTGCCAGCAGCTTGGTGGGGAGCCAAGAGACCCAGTACTTC.

This clonotype was observed at least ten times. The rearrangement links TRBV6-1 to TRBJ1-1, with 7 bases matching TRBD1. There are 15 residues in the CDR3. V dropped 7 bases and J dropped 1; count of bases not matched to a gene: 9. CDR1 and CDR2 from the germline V gene are MNHNS and SASEGT. The CDR3 sequence: CASTAPTGKNTEAFF. The CDR3 nucleotides read TGTGCCAGCACCGCCCCGACAGGGAAGAACACTGAAGCTTTCTTT.

This clonotype appeared many times. The chain combines TRBV12-3 or TRBV12-4 with TRBJ1-6, with no clear D. Trimming took 7 bases from V and 6 from J, leaving 13 bases between them. The length of the CDR3 is 14 residues. The CDR3 DNA follows: TGTGCCAGCACCTCCCGGAACGGTAATTCACCCCTCCACTTT. Translating gives CASTSRNGNSPLHF.